In its sample, the clone carrying this T cell receptor beta chain was seen a few times. Trimming removed 4 bases from V and 2 bases from J; junction bases left unmatched: 2. Per germline, CDR1 SGHTA and CDR2 FQGNSA. This CDR3 is 14 amino acids long. The sample originates from a study of CD8+ T cells in alopecia areata. TCR sequencing used cDNA made by reverse transcription of extracted RNA. Profiling relied on immunoSEQ multiplex PCR, and the TCRdb table lists in-frame clones only, not all of them. The sample has 110,000 or so clones, under 40% seen once. This clonotype originated in a human donor with alopecia areata. Sequencing was carried out using CD4+ T cells sorted from blood. This chain links TRBV7-2 with TRBJ2-7; 10 bases align to TRBD1. CDR3 bases: TGTGCCAGCAGCTCGGACAGGGGGGCCTACGAGCAGTACTTC. It encodes CASSSDRGAYEQYF.